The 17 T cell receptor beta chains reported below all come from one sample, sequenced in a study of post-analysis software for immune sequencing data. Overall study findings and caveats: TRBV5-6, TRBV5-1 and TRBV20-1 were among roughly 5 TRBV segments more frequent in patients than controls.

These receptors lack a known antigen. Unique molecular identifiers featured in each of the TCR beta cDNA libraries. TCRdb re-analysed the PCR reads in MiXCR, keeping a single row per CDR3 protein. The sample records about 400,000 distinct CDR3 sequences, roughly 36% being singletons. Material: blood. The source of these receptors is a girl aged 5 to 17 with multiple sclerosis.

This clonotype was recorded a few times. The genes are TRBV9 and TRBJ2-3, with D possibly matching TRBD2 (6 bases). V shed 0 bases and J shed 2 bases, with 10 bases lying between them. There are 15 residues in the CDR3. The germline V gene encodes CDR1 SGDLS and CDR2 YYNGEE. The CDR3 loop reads CASSVERGLTDTQYF. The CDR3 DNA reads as TGTGCCAGCAGCGTAGAAAGGGGACTCACAGATACGCAGTATTTT.

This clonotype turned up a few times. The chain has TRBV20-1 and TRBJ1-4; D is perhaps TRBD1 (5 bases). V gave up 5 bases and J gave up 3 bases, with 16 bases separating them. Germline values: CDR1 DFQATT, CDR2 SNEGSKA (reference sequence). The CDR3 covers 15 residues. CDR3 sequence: CSAFSSGTANEKLFF. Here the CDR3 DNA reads TGCAGTGCTTTTTCTTCCGGGACGGCTAATGAAAAACTGTTTTTT.

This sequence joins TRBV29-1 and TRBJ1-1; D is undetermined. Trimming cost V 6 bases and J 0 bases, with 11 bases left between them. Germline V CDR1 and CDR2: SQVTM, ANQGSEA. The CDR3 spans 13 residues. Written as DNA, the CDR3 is TGCAGCGTGGTGACACCGATGAACACTGAAGCTTTCTTT. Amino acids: CSVVTPMNTEAFF.

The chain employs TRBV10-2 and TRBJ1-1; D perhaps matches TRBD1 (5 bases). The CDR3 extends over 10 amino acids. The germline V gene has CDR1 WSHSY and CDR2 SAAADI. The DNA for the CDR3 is TGCGAAGCGGGGGGAACTGAAGCTTTCTTT. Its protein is CEAGGTEAFF.

The CDR3 sequence is CSAPEASSYNSPLHF. The CDR3 nucleotides read TGCAGTGCCCCGGAGGCGAGCTCCTATAATTCACCCCTCCACTTT. The chain couples TRBV20-1 to TRBJ1-6; unclear D gene. V lost 6 bases and J lost 0, with 12 bases in between. CDR3 length: 15 residues. Germline values: CDR1 DFQATT, CDR2 SNEGSKA (reference sequence).

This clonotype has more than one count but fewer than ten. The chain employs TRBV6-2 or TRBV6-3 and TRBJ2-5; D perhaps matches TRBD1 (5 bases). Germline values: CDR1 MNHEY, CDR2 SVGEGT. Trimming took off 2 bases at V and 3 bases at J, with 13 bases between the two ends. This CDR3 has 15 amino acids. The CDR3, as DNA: TGTGCCAGCAGTTACAGGACATTGGGCAAAGAGACCCAGTACTTC. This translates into CASSYRTLGKETQYF.

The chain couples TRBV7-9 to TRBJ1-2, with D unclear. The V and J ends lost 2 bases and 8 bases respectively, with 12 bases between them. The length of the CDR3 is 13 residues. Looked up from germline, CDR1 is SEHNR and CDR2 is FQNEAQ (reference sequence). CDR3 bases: TGTGCCAGCAGCTTATACGGGTCCGGGGGCTACACCTTC. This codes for CASSLYGSGGYTF.

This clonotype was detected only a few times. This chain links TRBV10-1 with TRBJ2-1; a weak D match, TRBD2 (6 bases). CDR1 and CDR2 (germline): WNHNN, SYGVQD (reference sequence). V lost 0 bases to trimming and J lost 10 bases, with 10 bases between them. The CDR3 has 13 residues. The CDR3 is CASSESAGREQFF. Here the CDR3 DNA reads TGCGCCAGCAGTGAGTCGGCGGGGCGCGAGCAGTTCTTC.

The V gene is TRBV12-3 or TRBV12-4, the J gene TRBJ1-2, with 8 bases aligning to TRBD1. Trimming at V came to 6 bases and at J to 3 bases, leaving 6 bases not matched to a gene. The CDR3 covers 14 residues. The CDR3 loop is CASRAQGAHYGYTF. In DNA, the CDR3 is TGTGCCAGCAGGGCTCAGGGGGCCCACTATGGCTACACCTTC.

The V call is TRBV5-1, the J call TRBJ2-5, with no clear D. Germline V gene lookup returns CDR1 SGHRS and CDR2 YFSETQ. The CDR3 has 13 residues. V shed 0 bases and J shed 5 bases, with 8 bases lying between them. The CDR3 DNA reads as TGCGCCAGCAGCTTGGTCGAGGTTGAGACCCAGTACTTC. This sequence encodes CASSLVEVETQYF.

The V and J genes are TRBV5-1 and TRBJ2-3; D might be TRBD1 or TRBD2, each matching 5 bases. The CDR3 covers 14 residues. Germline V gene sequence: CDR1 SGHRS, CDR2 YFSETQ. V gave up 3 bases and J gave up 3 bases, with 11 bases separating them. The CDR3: CASSWAGSTDTQYF. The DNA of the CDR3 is TGCGCCAGCAGCTGGGCAGGGAGTACAGATACGCAGTATTTT.

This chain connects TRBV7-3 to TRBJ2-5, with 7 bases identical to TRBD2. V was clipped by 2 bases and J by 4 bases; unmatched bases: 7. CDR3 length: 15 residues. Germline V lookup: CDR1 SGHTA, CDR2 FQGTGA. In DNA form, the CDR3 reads TGTGCCAGCAGCTTACTCGCGGGGGAGGGAGAGACCCAGTACTTC. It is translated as CASSLLAGEGETQYF. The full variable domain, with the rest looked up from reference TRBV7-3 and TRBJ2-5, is GAGVSQTPSNKVTEKGKYVELRCDPISGHTALYWYRQSLGQGPEFLIYFQGTGAADDSGLPNDRFFAVRPEGSVSTLKIQRTERGDSAVYLCASSLLAGEGETQYFGPGTRLLVL.

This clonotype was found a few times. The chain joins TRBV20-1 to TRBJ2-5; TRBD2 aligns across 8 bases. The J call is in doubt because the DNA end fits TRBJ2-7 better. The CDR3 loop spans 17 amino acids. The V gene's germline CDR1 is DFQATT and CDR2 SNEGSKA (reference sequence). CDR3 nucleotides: TGCAGTGCTAGAGATCAAACGTCTAGCGGGTTATCCTACGAGCAGTACTTC. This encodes CSARDQTSSGLSYEQYF.

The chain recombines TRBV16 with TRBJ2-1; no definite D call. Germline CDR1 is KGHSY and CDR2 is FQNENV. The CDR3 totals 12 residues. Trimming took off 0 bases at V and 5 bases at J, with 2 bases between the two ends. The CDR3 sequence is CASSQSNNEQFF. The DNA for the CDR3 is TGTGCCAGCAGCCAATCAAACAATGAGCAGTTCTTC.

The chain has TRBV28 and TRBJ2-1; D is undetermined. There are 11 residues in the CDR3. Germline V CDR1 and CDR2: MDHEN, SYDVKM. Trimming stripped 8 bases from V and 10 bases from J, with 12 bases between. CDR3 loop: CASGLLLEQFF. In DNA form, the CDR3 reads TGTGCCAGCGGTCTCCTACTAGAGCAGTTCTTC. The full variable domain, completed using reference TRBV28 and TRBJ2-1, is DVKVTQSSRYLVKRTGEKVFLECVQDMDHENMFWYRQDPGLGLRLIYFSYDVKMKEKGDIPEGYSVSREKKERFSLILESASTNQTSMYLCASGLLLEQFFGPGTRLTVL.

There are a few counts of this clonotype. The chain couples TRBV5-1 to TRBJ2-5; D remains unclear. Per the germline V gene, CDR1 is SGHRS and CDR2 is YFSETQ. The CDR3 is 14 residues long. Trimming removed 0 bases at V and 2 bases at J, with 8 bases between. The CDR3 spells CASSLEAIQETQYF. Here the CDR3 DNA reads TGCGCCAGCAGCTTGGAAGCCATACAAGAGACCCAGTACTTC.

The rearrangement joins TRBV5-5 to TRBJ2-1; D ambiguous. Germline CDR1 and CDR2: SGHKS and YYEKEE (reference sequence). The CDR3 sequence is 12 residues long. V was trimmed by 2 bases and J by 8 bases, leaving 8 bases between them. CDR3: CASSLKLDEQFF. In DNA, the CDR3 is TGTGCCAGCAGCTTAAAATTGGATGAGCAGTTCTTC.